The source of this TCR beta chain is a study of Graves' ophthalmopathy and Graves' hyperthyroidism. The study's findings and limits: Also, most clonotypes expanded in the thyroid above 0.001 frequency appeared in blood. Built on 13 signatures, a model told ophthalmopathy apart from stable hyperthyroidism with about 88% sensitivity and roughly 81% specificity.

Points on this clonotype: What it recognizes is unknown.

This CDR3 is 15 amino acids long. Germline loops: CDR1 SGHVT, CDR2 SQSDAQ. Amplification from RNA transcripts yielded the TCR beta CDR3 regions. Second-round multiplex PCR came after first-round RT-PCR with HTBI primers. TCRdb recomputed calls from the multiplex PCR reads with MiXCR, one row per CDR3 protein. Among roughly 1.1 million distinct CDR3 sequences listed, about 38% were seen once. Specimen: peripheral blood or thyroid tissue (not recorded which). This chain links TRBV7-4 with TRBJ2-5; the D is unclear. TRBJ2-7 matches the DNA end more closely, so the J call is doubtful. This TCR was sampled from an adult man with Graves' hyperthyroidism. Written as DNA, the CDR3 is TGTGCCAGCAGCTTATGGCGCGGAGATCCGTACGAGCAGTACTTC. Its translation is CASSLWRGDPYEQYF.